Following are 5 T cell receptor beta chains from one sample sequenced in a study of shared clonotypes between healthy human individuals. Profiling relied on immunoSEQ multiplex PCR, and the TCRdb table lists in-frame clones only, not all of them. The profile covers about 1.1 million clones, with about 80% appearing a single time and 0.52% taken by the ten largest. Source material: memory CD4+ T cells from PBMCs. Subset specified: CD45RA-negative fraction. The receptor set was obtained from a man aged 18 to 30 in good health. Some clones in this sample may be carry-over from other donors' samples.

The chain has TRBV5-4 and TRBJ2-7, with 9 bases fitting TRBD2. The CDR3 sequence is 13 residues long. Trimming cost V 0 bases and J 13 bases; bases outside gene matches: 8. Germline assignment: CDR1 SGHNT and CDR2 YYREEE (reference sequence). The CDR3 region is CASSLDSAGGGYF. The CDR3 DNA reads as TGTGCCAGCAGCTTGGATTCTGCGGGAGGGGGATACTTC.

This chain joins TRBV29-1 and TRBJ2-1; TRBD2 aligns across 12 bases. The V and J ends lost 7 bases and 0 bases, in that order; junction bases with no gene match: 13. The CDR3 loop spans 18 amino acids. The germline V gene has CDR1 SQVTM and CDR2 ANQGSEA. The CDR3 here is CSALRRLAGVSSYNEQFF. The DNA for the CDR3 is TGCAGCGCTCTGCGTCGACTAGCGGGGGTTAGCTCCTACAATGAGCAGTTCTTC.

V and J are TRBV10-3 and TRBJ2-7; 10 nucleotides align to TRBD1. CDR3 length: 14 residues. Germline assignment: CDR1 ENHRY and CDR2 SYGVKD. V dropped 11 bases and J dropped 3; count of bases not matched to a gene: 10. The CDR3 reads CAANQGTGDYEQYF. The CDR3 nucleotides are TGTGCCGCCAACCAGGGGACAGGGGACTACGAGCAGTACTTC.

Points on this clone: At one end, the junction sequence differs from germline, possibly due to a read error. CDR3 sequence (DNA): TGTGCCAGCAGTTACAGCCCCGGGACCTCCCTCTTT. It codes for CASSYSPGTSLF. The chain combines TRBV6-6 with TRBJ1-1; possibly TRBD1 for D (5 bases). This CDR3 contains 12 residues. The germline gives CDR1 MNHNY, CDR2 SVGAGI (reference sequence).

The genes are TRBV28 and TRBJ1-2; D uncertain. Trimming took off 5 bases at V and 1 base at J, with 11 bases between the two ends. From germline, CDR1 is MDHEN and CDR2 SYDVKM. The CDR3 is made up of 14 amino acids. The CDR3 DNA reads as TGTGCCAGCAGTCCACCGGAGAGTAACTATGGCTACACCTTC. Amino acid sequence: CASSPPESNYGYTF.